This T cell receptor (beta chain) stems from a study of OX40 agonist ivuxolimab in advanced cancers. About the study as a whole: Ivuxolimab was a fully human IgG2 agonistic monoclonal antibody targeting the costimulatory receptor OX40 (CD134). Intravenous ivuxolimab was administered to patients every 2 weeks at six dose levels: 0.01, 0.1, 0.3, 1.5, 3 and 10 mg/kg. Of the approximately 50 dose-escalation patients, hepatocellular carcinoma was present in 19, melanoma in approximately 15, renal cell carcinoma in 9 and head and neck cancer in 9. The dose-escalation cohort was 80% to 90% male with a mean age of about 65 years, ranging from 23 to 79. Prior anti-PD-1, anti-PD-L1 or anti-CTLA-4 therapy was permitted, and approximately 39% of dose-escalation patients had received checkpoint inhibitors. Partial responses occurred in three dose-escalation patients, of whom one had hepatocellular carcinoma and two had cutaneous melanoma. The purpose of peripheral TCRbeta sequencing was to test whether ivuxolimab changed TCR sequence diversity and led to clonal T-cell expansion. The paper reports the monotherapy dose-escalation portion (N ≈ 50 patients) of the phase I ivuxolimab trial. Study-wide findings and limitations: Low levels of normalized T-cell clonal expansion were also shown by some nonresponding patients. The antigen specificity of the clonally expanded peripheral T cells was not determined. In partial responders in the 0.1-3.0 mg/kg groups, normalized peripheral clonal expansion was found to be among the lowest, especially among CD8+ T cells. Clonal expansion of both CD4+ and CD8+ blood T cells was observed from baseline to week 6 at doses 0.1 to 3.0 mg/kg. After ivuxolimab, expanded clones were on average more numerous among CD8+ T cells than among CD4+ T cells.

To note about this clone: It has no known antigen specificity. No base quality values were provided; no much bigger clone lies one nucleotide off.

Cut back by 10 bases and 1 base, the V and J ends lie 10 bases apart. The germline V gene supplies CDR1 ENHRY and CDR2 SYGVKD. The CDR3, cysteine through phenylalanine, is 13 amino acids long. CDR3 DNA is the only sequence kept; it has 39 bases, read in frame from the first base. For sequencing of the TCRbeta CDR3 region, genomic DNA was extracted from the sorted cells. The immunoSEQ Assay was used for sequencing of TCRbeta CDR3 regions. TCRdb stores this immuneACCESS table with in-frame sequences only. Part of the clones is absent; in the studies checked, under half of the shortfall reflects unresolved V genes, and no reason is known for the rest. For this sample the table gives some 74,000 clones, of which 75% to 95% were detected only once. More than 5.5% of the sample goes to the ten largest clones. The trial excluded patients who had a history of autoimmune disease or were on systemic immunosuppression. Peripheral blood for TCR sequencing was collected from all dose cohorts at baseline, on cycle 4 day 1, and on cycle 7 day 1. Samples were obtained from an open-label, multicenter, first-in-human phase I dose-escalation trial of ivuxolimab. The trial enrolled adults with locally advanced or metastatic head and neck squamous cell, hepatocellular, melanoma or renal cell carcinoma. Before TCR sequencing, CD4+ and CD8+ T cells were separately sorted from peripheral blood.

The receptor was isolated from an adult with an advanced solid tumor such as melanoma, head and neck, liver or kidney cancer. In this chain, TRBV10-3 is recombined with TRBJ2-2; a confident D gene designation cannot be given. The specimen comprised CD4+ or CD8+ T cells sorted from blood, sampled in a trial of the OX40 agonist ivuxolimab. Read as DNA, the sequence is TGTGCCAACCGCGGACGGAACACCGGGGAGCTGTTTTTT. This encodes CANRGRNTGELFF.